This TCR beta chain was identified during a study of T cells in Graves' hyperthyroidism and ophthalmopathy. This clonotype has a handful of counts. Amplification yielded TCR beta CDR3 regions, with RNA transcripts as the source. A first-round RT-PCR of the TCR CDR3 used the HTBI primer set. TCRdb independently ran MiXCR on the multiplex PCR reads; one entry per CDR3 protein. The top ten clones hold around four fifths of a sample with roughly 400,000 distinct CDR3 sequences, about 25% of them seen once. PBMCs came from about 10 ml fresh peripheral blood. V gave up 0 bases and J gave up 3 bases; unmatched junction bases: 4. The CDR3 is 16 amino acids. Germline lookup yields CDR1 KGHSH and CDR2 LQKENI.

This clonotype was obtained from a man aged 45 to 65 with Graves' hyperthyroidism. V is TRBV18 and J is TRBJ2-3, with 9 bases matching TRBD1. The sample taken for sequencing was blood. The CDR3 spells CASSPPRDRATDTQYF. CDR3 DNA: TGTGCCAGCTCACCACCCCGGGACAGGGCAACAGATACGCAGTATTTT.